This entry lists 25 T cell receptor beta chains sequenced from one sample in a study of T cells expressing NK-cell markers. Following a re-call of the 5' RACE reads, TCRdb has one entry per CDR3 protein and lacks DNA. The sample yields 500,000 to 600,000 distinct CDR3 sequences, of which the top ten take up 3% to 4.5%. The sequencing input was blood T cells: a sorted CD56 or NKG2C T cell subset, CD4+ or CD8+ T cells, or bulk PBMC T cells (not recorded which). The receptors originated from a man between 18 and 35 years old in good health.

The chain combines TRBV20-1 with TRBJ1-5; TCRdb outputs TRBD1, but without DNA this stays unchecked. Germline values: CDR1 DFQATT, CDR2 SNEGSKA (reference sequence). CDR3 length equals 14 residues. The CDR3 loop reads CSASGLRGNQPQHF.

The chain carries TRBV5-5 and TRBJ2-1; TCRdb outputs TRBD2, but without DNA this stays unchecked. Germline-derived CDR1 and CDR2 are SGHKS and YYEKEE (reference sequence). There are 16 residues in the CDR3. The chain's CDR3 is CASSLLGLAGGNEQFF.

CDR3 region: CASSTQTGSNEKLFF. The chain uses TRBV7-9 and TRBJ1-4; TCRdb outputs TRBD1, but without DNA this stays unchecked. The CDR3 length is 15 residues. CDR1 SEHNR and CDR2 FQNEAQ come from the germline V gene (reference sequence).

This chain links TRBV15 with TRBJ1-2; no DNA is available, so the TRBD1 call from TCRdb remains unchecked. Germline CDR1 LNHNV, CDR2 YYDKDF (reference sequence). This CDR3 is 13 amino acids long. The CDR3 spells CATSKTGLQGYTF.

The rearrangement uses TRBV12-3 or TRBV12-4 and TRBJ2-3; TCRdb names TRBD2, which stays unverified in the absence of DNA. CDR3 length: 17 amino acids. This CDR3 reads CASSYRLAGETRDTQYF.

The V gene is TRBV15, the J gene TRBJ1-2; as DNA is missing, the TRBD1 call by TCRdb cannot be tested. The CDR3 spans 14 residues. Germline V gene sequence: CDR1 LNHNV, CDR2 YYDKDF (reference sequence). The CDR3 loop reads CATSSGQINYGYTF.

The V and J genes are TRBV15 and TRBJ2-7; the D call of TRBD1 rests on TCRdb alone, since no DNA is present to check it. The CDR3 length is 15 residues. Germline values: CDR1 LNHNV, CDR2 YYDKDF (reference sequence). CDR3 amino acids: CATSGRSTGTYEQYF. Full variable domain (missing parts from reference TRBV15 and TRBJ2-7): DAMVIQNPRYQVTQFGKPVTLSCSQTLNHNVMYWYQQKSSQAPKLLFHYYDKDFNNEADTPDNFQSRRPNTSFCFLDIRSPGLGDTAMYLCATSGRSTGTYEQYFGPGTRLTVT.

The chain joins TRBV20-1 to TRBJ2-3; there is no DNA to check the TCRdb D call of TRBD2. CDR3 length: 15 residues. CDR1 and CDR2 from the germline V gene are DFQATT and SNEGSKA (reference sequence). The CDR3 here is CSAVTSGRRTDTQYF.

The CDR3 spells CASSYSIAATDTQYF. The chain is built from TRBV27 and TRBJ2-3; TCRdb calls TRBD2, which cannot be checked without DNA. CDR3 length: 15 residues. Germline V gives CDR1 MNHEY, CDR2 SMNVEV (reference sequence).

J is TRBJ2-1 and V is TRBV5-1; TCRdb designates TRBD2, a call that cannot be tested without DNA. The germline CDR1 and CDR2 sequences are SGHRS and YFSETQ. This CDR3 spans 17 amino acids. CDR3 sequence reads: CASSLEASSIPPGEQFF.

The rearrangement links TRBV12-3 or TRBV12-4 to TRBJ2-5; the TCRdb call, TRBD2, lacks DNA for checking. The CDR3 has 14 amino acids. This CDR3 is CASSLSGTSGREYF.

The chain recombines TRBV5-1 with TRBJ1-5. Per the germline V gene, CDR1 is SGHRS and CDR2 is YFSETQ. This CDR3 is built from 13 residues. The chain's CDR3 is CASSPQSDQPQHF.

V is TRBV6-2 or TRBV6-3 and J is TRBJ2-7; checking the TCRdb D call of TRBD2 is not possible without DNA. Germline-derived CDR1 and CDR2 are MNHEY and SVGEGT. The CDR3 has 15 amino acids. The CDR3 loop reads CASSSGLAGTGEQYF.

V usage is TRBV10-3 and J usage is TRBJ2-1; lacking DNA, the TRBD2 call made by TCRdb goes unchecked. Germline assignment: CDR1 ENHRY and CDR2 SYGVKD. The CDR3 sequence is 16 residues long. The CDR3 is CAAREGGGKSYNEQFF.

V and J are TRBV6-4 and TRBJ2-2; TCRdb proposes TRBD2, but this gene call is untestable without DNA. The germline gives CDR1 MRHNA, CDR2 SNTAGT. The CDR3 has 16 residues. The CDR3 reads CASSELAGRNTGELFF.

This chain connects TRBV20-1 to TRBJ2-5; without DNA, the TCRdb call of TRBD2 cannot be checked. CDR1 is DFQATT, CDR2 SNEGSKA, per germline (reference sequence). The CDR3 extends over 15 amino acids. CDR3 sequence: CSARFIGSNQETQYF.

The gene calls are TRBV28 and TRBJ2-3; the TCRdb call, TRBD2, lacks DNA for checking. This CDR3 is 16 amino acids long. Germline V gives CDR1 MDHEN, CDR2 SYDVKM. CDR3 in amino acids: CASRPIAGAYTDTQYF.

The V gene is TRBV7-8, the J gene TRBJ2-7; TCRdb proposes TRBD1, but this gene call is untestable without DNA. The CDR3 contains 15 residues. Germline V gene lookup returns CDR1 SGHVS and CDR2 FQNEAQ. CDR3 sequence reads: CASSLGSQGWYEQYF.

The V gene is TRBV5-6, the J gene TRBJ2-3. The CDR3 totals 15 residues. Germline CDR1 is SGHDT and CDR2 is YYEEEE. The CDR3 sequence is CASSLGGSYTDTQYF.

The chain uses TRBV19 and TRBJ1-1. CDR1 and CDR2 from the germline V gene are LNHDA and SQIVND (reference sequence). The CDR3 contains 12 residues. The CDR3 is CASSIGETGAFF.

CDR3: CASRDRGTDTQYF. The chain employs TRBV5-6 and TRBJ2-3; checking the TCRdb D call of TRBD1 is not possible without DNA. Germline loops: CDR1 SGHDT, CDR2 YYEEEE. This CDR3 has 13 residues.

This chain uses TRBV11-2 with TRBJ2-1; TCRdb reports TRBD1, a call that lacks DNA to check it against. The CDR3 totals 16 residues. The germline V gene encodes CDR1 SGHAT and CDR2 FQNNGV. This CDR3 is CASRGSGTGSYNEQFF.

The chain couples TRBV28 to TRBJ2-1; the D call from TCRdb, TRBD1, cannot be confirmed without DNA. The CDR3 has 15 residues. CDR1 MDHEN and CDR2 SYDVKM come from the germline V gene. The CDR3 spells CASRPTSPPDNEQFF.

This sequence joins TRBV5-1 and TRBJ2-7; TCRdb indicates TRBD1, and absent DNA this call remains unverified. Germline-derived CDR1 and CDR2 are SGHRS and YFSETQ. The CDR3 runs 14 residues. The chain's CDR3 is CASSLEGGRYEQYF.

V usage is TRBV5-1 and J usage is TRBJ2-4; TCRdb selects TRBD1, and the lack of DNA leaves this call unchecked. The germline V gene has CDR1 SGHRS and CDR2 YFSETQ. The CDR3 sequence is 19 residues long. This CDR3 reads CASREAGQDILLAKNIQYF.